Presented here are 5 T cell receptor beta chains from one specimen sequenced in a study of type 1 and type 2 diabetes patients. Amplification started from genomic DNA. Multiplex PCR with 30 forward and 13 reverse primers amplified the TCR beta CDR3. TCRdb itself ran the multiplex PCR reads through MiXCR, one entry per CDR3 protein. The top ten hold roughly 13% of the sample, which has around 300,000 distinct CDR3 sequences, over 45% seen once. Sequencing input: peripheral blood mononuclear cells (PBMCs). These receptor sequences come from a man younger than 35 with type 2 diabetes.

This clonotype was detected a few times. The V call is TRBV9, the J call TRBJ2-2; D remains ambiguous. Trimming removed 1 base at V and 2 bases at J, with 6 bases between. Germline V gene lookup returns CDR1 SGDLS and CDR2 YYNGEE. The CDR3 covers 14 residues. The CDR3 reads CASSVSTNTGELFF. The CDR3 DNA follows: TGTGCCAGCAGCGTATCCACCAACACCGGGGAGCTGTTTTTT.

The chain has TRBV6-5 and TRBJ1-1; no clear D gene. V was trimmed by 6 bases and J by 2 bases, leaving 10 bases between them. Germline CDR1 reads MNHEY; CDR2 reads SVGAGI. The CDR3 runs to 13 residues. The chain's CDR3 is CASSQARNTEAFF. CDR3 DNA sequence: TGTGCCAGCAGCCAAGCAAGAAACACTGAAGCTTTCTTT.

This clonotype is a singleton in its sample. This sequence may be a read error, since a much larger clone differs from it by one base. V and J are TRBV25-1 and TRBJ1-4; perhaps TRBD1 as D (6 bases). CDR1 is MGHDK and CDR2 is SYGVNS in the germline V gene. The length of the CDR3 is 17 residues. The CDR3 coding sequence is TGTGCCAGCAATGAATATCTGGAAGCGGACAGAGATGAAAAACTGTTTTTT. This gives the protein CASNEYLEADRDEKLFF.

The sample holds a few counts of this clonotype. The genes are TRBV20-1 and TRBJ1-5; 7 bases are shared with TRBD1. V lost 5 bases and J lost 0; bases outside the gene matches: 7. The CDR3 contains 15 residues. Germline CDR1 DFQATT, CDR2 SNEGSKA (reference sequence). Here the CDR3 reads CSARAGTDSNQPQHF. The CDR3 DNA follows: TGCAGTGCTCGAGCCGGGACAGATAGCAATCAGCCCCAGCATTTT.

In this sample, this clonotype turned up a few times. V gene TRBV19 combines with J gene TRBJ1-2, with D hard to call. Germline V gene data show CDR1 as LNHDA and CDR2 as SQIVND (reference sequence). This CDR3 region has 12 residues. Trimming cost V 5 bases and J 8 bases, with 12 bases left between them. As DNA, the CDR3 is TGTGCCAGTAGTCCTCTTAACGGGGGCTACACCTTC. Its protein is CASSPLNGGYTF.